This TCR beta chain was documented in a study of vaccination effects on CD4 cells after COVID-19. Study-wide context: Expansion with viral peptide pools was applied to antigen-specific CD4+ T cells by the ViraFEST assay prior to sequencing. Cultures used fewer than 2.5 million PBMC per well, 9.5 to 10 IU/ml IL-2 and around 9.8 ug/ml peptides.

Assay used: immunoSEQ multiplex PCR; TCRdb lists only in-frame clones, some missing. This sample carries some 50,000 clones, 74% of them seen once, and the ten largest clones take 8.6%. After less than twelve days in culture, the CD4+ T cells were isolated. This individual tested PCR-positive for SARS-CoV-2 infection between March and December 2020. Notes on this clone: Its antigen is still unknown.

The input for sequencing was CD4+ T cells from PBMCs cultured without peptide, taken before COVID-19 vaccination. The receptor's source is a human donor who had a prior SARS-CoV-2 infection.

The chain's CDR3 is CSVSGRGYEQYF. In DNA, the CDR3 is TGCAGCGTAAGCGGGAGAGGGTACGAGCAGTACTTC. The rearrangement uses TRBV29-1 and TRBJ2-7, with 8 bases matching TRBD2. The junction had 5 bases not matched to a gene; V was cut back by 6 bases and J by 4 bases. Germline V gene sequence: CDR1 SQVTM, CDR2 ANQGSEA. The CDR3 runs to 12 residues.